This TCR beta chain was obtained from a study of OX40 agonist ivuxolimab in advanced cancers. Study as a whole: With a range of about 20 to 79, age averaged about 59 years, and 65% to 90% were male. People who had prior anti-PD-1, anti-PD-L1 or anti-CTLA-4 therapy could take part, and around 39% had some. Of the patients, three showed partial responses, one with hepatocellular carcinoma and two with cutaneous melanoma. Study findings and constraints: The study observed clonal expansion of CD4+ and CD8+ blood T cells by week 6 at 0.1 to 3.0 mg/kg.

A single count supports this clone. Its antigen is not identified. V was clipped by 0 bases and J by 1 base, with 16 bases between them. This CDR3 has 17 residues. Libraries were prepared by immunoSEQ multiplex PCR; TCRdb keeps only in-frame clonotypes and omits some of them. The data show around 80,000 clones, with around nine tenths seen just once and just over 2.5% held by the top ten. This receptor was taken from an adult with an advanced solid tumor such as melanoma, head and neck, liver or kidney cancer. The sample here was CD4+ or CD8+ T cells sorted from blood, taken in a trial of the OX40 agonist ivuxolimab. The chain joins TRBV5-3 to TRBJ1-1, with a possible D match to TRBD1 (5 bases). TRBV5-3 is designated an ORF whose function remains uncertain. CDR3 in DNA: TGTGCCAGAAGCTTGGCTGGGCCCAGGGTGTGGAACACTGAAGCTTTCTTT. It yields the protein CARSLAGPRVWNTEAFF.